This T cell receptor beta chain is drawn from a study of shared clonotypes between healthy human individuals. CD8 cells classed as naive were CD45RO-negative and positively selected for CCR7, excluding terminally differentiated effector memory CD45RA+ cells. Here immunoSEQ multiplex PCR was the method, and the copy in TCRdb shows in-frame clones only, minus some. This repertoire shows around 2,000,000 clones, around 93% found once; its top ten account for under 2%. What was sequenced was naive CD8+ T cells from PBMCs. This receptor was taken from a man aged 18-30 years in good health. Some clones in this sample may be carry-over from other donors' samples.

As DNA, the CDR3 is TGTGCCAGCAGCCGTATTGGGGCCAGGGGTTTGAACACTGAAGCTTTCTTT. Translation: CASSRIGARGLNTEAFF. The chain links TRBV27 to TRBJ1-1; TRBD1 is a possible D gene (6 bases). This CDR3 is 17 amino acids long. V gave up 6 bases and J gave up 0 bases, with 20 bases separating them. The germline CDR1 and CDR2 sequences are MNHEY and SMNVEV (reference sequence).